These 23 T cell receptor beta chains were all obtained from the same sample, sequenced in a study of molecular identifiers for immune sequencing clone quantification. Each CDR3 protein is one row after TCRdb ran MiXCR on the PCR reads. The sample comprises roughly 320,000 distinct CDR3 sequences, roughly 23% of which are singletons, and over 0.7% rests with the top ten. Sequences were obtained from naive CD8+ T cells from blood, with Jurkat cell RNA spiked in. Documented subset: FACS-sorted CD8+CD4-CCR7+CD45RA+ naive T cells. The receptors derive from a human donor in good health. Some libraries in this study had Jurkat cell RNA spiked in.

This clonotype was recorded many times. CDR3 sequence (DNA): TGTGCCAGCAGCCTCTTGGACAGCCAAGAGACCCAGTACTTC. Translation: CASSLLDSQETQYF. The chain has TRBV5-6 and TRBJ2-5, with TRBD1 as a possible D gene (6 bases). Germline CDR1 reads SGHDT; CDR2 reads YYEEEE. The V end lost 4 bases, the J end lost 1 base, and 11 bases lay between the germline ends. The length of the CDR3 is 14 residues. Using reference TRBV5-6 and TRBJ2-5 for the parts outside the CDR3, the full variable domain is DAGVTQSPTHLIKTRGQQVTLRCSPKSGHDTVSWYQQALGQGPQFIFQYYEEEERQRGNFPDRFSGHQFPNYSSELNVNALLLGDSALYLCASSLLDSQETQYFGPGTRLLVL.

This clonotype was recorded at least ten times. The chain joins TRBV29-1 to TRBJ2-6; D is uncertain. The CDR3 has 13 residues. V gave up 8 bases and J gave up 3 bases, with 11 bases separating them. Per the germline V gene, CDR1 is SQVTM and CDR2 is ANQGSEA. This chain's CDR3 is CSTQLDGANVLTF. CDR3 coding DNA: TGCAGCACACAGTTAGATGGGGCCAACGTCCTGACTTTC.

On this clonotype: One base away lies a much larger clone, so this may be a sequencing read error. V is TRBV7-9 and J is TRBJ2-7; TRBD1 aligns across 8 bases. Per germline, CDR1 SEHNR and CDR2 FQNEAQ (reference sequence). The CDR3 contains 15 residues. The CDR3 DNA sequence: TGTGCCAGCACCGAAGGACAGGGTAGGTCCTGCGAGCAGTACTTC. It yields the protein CASTEGQGRSCEQYF.

The CDR3 protein is CASSPSMGTSTYEQYF. For the CDR3, the DNA is TGTGCCAGCAGCCCTTCGATGGGTACCTCAACCTACGAGCAGTACTTC. This chain joins TRBV7-9 and TRBJ2-7, with no clear D. The CDR3 is made up of 16 amino acids. Germline V CDR1 and CDR2: SEHNR, FQNEAQ (reference sequence). Trimming left V 5 bases short and J 2 bases short, with 19 bases between. Full variable domain (rest looked up from reference TRBV7-9 and TRBJ2-7): DTGVSQNPRHKITKRGQNVTFRCDPISEHNRLYWYRQTLGQGPEFLTYFQNEAQLEKSRLLSDRFSAERPKGSFSTLEIQRTEQGDSAMYLCASSPSMGTSTYEQYFGPGTRLTVT.

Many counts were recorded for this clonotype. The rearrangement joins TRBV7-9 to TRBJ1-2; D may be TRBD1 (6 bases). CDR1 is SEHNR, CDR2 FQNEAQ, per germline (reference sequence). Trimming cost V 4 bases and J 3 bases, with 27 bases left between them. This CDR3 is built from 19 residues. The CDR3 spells CASSSLPGQLPVMDYGYTF. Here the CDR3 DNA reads TGTGCCAGCAGCTCCTTACCAGGACAGCTCCCGGTTATGGACTATGGCTACACCTTC.

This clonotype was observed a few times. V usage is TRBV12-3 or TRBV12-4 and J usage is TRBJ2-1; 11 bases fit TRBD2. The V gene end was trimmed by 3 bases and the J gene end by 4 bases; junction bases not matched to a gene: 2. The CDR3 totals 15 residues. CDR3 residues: CASSFASGRYNEQFF. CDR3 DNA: TGTGCCAGCAGTTTCGCTAGCGGGAGGTACAATGAGCAGTTCTTC.

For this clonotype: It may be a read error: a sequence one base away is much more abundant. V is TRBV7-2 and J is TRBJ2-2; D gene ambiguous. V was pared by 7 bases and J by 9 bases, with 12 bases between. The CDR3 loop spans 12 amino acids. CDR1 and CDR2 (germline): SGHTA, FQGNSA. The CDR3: CASNLQGWELFF. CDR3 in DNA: TGTGCCAGCAACCTCCAAGGCTGGGAGCTGTTTTTT.

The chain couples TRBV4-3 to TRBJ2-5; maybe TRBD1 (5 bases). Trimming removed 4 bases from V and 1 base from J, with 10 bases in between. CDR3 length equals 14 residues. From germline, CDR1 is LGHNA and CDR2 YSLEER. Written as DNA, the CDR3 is TGCGCCAGCAGCCCCGACAGATTCCAAGAGACCCAGTACTTC. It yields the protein CASSPDRFQETQYF.

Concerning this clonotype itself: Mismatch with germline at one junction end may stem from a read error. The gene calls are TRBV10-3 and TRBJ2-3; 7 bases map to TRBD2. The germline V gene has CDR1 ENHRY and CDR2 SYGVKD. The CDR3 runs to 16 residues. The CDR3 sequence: CANSVSLAGQDHTQYF. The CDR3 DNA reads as TGTGCCAACAGTGTGTCATTAGCGGGCCAAGACCATACGCAGTATTTT.

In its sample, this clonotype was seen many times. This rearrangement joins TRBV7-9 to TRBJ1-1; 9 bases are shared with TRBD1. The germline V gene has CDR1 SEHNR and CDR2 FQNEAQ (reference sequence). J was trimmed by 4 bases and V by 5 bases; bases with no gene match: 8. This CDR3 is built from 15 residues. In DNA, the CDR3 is TGTGCCAGCAGCCTCACCGGGACAGGGCCCACTGAAGCTTTCTTT. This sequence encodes CASSLTGTGPTEAFF.

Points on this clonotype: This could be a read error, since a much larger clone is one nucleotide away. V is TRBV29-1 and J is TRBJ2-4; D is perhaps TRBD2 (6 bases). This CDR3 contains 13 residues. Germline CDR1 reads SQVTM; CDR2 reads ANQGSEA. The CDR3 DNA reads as TGCAGCGTTGATGCGGGATTCAAAGACATTCAGTACTTC. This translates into CSVDAGFKDIQYF.

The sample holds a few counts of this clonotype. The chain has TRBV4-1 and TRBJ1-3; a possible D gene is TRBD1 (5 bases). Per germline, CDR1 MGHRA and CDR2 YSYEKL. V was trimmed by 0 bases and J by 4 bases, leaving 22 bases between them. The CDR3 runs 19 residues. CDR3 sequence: CASSQDSPGTVGSGNTIYF. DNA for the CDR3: TGCGCCAGCAGCCAAGACTCGCCCGGGACGGTGGGGTCCGGAAACACCATATATTTT.

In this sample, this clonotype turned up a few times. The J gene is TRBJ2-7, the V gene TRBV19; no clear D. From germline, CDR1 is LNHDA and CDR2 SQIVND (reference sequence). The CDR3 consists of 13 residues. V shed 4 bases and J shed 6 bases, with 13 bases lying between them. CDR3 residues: CASSNSQFLEQYF. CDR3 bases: TGTGCCAGTAGTAATTCGCAGTTTCTCGAGCAGTACTTC. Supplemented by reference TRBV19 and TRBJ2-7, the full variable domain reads DGGITQSPKYLFRKEGQNVTLSCEQNLNHDAMYWYRQDPGQGLRLIYYSQIVNDFQKGDIAEGYSVSREKKESFPLTVTSAQKNPTAFYLCASSNSQFLEQYFGPGTRLTVT.

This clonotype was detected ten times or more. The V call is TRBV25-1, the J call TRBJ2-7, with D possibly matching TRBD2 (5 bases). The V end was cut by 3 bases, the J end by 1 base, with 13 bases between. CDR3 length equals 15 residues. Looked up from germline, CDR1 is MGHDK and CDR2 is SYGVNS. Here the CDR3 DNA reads TGTGCCAGCAGTGATTGGGGAGTCAAGTCCTACGAGCAGTACTTC. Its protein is CASSDWGVKSYEQYF.

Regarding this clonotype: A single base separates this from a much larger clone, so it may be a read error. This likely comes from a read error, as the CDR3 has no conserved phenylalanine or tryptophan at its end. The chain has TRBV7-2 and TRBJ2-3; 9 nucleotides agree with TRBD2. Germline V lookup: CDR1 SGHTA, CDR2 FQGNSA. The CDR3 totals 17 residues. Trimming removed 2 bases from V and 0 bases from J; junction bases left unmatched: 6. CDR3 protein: CASSLSLAGSSTDTQYS. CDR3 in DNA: TGTGCCAGCAGCTTATCGCTAGCGGGGTCTAGCACAGATACGCAGTATTCT.

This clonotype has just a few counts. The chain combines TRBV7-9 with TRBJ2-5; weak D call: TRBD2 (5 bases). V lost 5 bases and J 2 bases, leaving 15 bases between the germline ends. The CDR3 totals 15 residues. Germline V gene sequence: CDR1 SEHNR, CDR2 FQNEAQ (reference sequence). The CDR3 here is CASSRNLAVQETQYF. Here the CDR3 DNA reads TGTGCCAGCAGCCGAAATCTAGCAGTACAAGAGACCCAGTACTTC.

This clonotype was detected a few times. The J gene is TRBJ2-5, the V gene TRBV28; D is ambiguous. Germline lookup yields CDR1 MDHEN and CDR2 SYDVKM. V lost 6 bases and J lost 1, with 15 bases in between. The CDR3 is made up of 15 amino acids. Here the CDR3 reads CASRQTPGRQETQYF. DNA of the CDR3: TGTGCCAGCAGACAAACACCGGGCCGCCAAGAGACCCAGTACTTC.

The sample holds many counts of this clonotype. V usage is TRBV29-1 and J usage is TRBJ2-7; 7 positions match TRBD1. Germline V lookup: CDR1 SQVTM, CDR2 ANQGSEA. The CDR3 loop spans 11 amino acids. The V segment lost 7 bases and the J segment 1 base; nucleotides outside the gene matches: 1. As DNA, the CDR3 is TGCAGCGCGGGACAGTCCTACGAGCAGTACTTC. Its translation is CSAGQSYEQYF.

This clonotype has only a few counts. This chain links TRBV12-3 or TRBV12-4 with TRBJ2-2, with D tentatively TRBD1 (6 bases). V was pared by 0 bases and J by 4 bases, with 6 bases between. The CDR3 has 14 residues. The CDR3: CASSLAGATGELFF. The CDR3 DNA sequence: TGTGCCAGCAGTTTAGCGGGGGCCACCGGGGAGCTGTTTTTT.

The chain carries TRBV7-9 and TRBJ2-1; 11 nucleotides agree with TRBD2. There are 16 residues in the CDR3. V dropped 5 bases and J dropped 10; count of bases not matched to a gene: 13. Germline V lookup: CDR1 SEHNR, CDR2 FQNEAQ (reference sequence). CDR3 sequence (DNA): TGTGCCAGCAGCCCCCTCACTAGCGGGAGTACTACCGAGCAGTTCTTC. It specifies CASSPLTSGSTTEQFF.

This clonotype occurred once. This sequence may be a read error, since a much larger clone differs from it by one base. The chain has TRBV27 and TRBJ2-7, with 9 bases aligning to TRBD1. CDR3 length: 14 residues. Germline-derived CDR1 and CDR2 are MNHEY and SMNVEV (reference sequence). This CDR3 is CASTYPTGGREQCF. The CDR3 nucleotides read TGTGCCAGCACCTACCCGACAGGGGGACGAGAGCAGTGCTTC.

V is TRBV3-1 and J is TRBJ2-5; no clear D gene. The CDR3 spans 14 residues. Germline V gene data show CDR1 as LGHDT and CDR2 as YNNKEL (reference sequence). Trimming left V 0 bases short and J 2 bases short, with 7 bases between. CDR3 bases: TGTGCCAGCAGCCAAGATTTACAGCAAGAGACCCAGTACTTC. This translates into CASSQDLQQETQYF.

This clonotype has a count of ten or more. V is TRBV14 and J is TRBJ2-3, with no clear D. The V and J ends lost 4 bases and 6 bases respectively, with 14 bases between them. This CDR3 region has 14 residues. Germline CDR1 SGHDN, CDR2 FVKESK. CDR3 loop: CASSLRSLTDTQYF. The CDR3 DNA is TGTGCCAGCAGCCTCCGGAGTTTAACGGATACGCAGTATTTT.